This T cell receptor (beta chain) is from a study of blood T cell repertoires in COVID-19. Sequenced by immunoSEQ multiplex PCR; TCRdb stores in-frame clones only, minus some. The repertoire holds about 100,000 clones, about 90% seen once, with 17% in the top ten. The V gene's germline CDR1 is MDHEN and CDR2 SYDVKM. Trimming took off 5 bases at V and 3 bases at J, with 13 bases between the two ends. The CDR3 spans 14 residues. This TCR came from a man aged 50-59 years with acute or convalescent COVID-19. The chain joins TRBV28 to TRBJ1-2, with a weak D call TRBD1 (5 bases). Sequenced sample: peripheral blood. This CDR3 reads CASSEQAWDYGYTF. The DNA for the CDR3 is TGTGCCAGCAGTGAACAGGCATGGGACTATGGCTACACCTTC.